Listed below are T cell receptor beta chains from one sample, sequenced in a study of cytomegalovirus exposure and HLA in healthy donors. The assay was immunoSEQ multiplex PCR, and TCRdb's table has in-frame clones only and misses some. The sample holds around 140,000 clones, more than 75% seen once. The sample comprised PBMCs. These TCRs come from a man between 18 and 29 years old in good health and CMV-seropositive. The CDR3 runs from the conserved cysteine through the conserved F or W. Fields, in order: D gene, J gene, V gene, clone size, CDR3 protein, CDR3 DNA. D genes are given only for firm matches. Some rows mark clone size as missing; the rest say once, few, many or name a class of expanded clone.

d_gene: NA
j_gene: TRBJ1-5
v_gene: TRBV6-1
abundance: NA
CDR3aa: CASSASSGEGNQPQHF
CDR3nt: TGTGCCAGCAGTGCCTCTTCAGGGGAGGGTAATCAGCCCCAGCATTTT

d_gene: TRBD1
j_gene: TRBJ1-3
v_gene: TRBV27
abundance: NA
CDR3aa: CASSLGQGSSTIYF
CDR3nt: TGTGCCAGCAGTTTGGGACAGGGGAGTAGCACCATATATTTT

d_gene: TRBD2
j_gene: TRBJ2-2
v_gene: TRBV2
abundance: NA
CDR3aa: CASSGARTSGNTGELFF
CDR3nt: TGTGCCAGCAGTGGTGCCAGGACTAGCGGCAACACCGGGGAGCTGTTTTTT

d_gene: NA
j_gene: TRBJ1-6
v_gene: TRBV7-8
abundance: once
CDR3aa: CASSLRSVQGSYNSPLHF
CDR3nt: TGTGCCAGCAGCTTACGGTCGGTCCAGGGCTCCTATAATTCACCCCTCCACTTT

d_gene: TRBD1
j_gene: TRBJ2-1
v_gene: TRBV5-1
abundance: NA
CDR3aa: CATSDQGDNEQFF
CDR3nt: TGCGCCACCTCAGACCAGGGGGACAATGAGCAGTTCTTC

d_gene: NA
j_gene: TRBJ2-3
v_gene: TRBV5-5
abundance: NA
CDR3aa: CASSPTTDTQYF
CDR3nt: TGTGCCAGCAGCCCTACCACAGATACGCAGTATTTT

d_gene: NA
j_gene: TRBJ1-5
v_gene: TRBV4-1
abundance: NA
CDR3aa: CASSRSEGTGWGNQPQHF
CDR3nt: TGCGCCAGCAGCCGCTCTGAAGGAACAGGGTGGGGCAATCAGCCCCAGCATTTT

d_gene: TRBD2
j_gene: TRBJ2-3
v_gene: TRBV2
abundance: NA
CDR3aa: CASSPRGGTDTQYF
CDR3nt: TGTGCCAGCAGTCCGCGGGGGGGCACAGATACGCAGTATTTT

d_gene: TRBD2
j_gene: TRBJ2-3
v_gene: TRBV5-4
abundance: NA
CDR3aa: CASSVGTSGRASTQYF
CDR3nt: TGTGCCAGCAGCGTAGGGACTAGCGGGAGGGCCTCTACGCAGTATTTT

d_gene: NA
j_gene: TRBJ1-5
v_gene: TRBV2
abundance: NA
CDR3aa: CASSQGAVSNQPQHF
CDR3nt: TGTGCCAGCAGTCAAGGGGCAGTTAGCAATCAGCCCCAGCATTTT

d_gene: NA
j_gene: TRBJ1-5
v_gene: TRBV2
abundance: few
CDR3aa: CASRRQGKSNQPQHF
CDR3nt: TGTGCCAGCAGACGTCAGGGGAAAAGCAATCAGCCCCAGCATTTT

d_gene: TRBD2
j_gene: TRBJ2-5
v_gene: TRBV4-1
abundance: NA
CDR3aa: CASSQDLRGGHAGETQYF
CDR3nt: TGCGCCAGCAGCCAAGATTTGCGGGGGGGTCATGCGGGAGAGACCCAGTACTTC

d_gene: NA
j_gene: TRBJ1-2
v_gene: TRBV2
abundance: NA
CDR3aa: CASSDQGKVGYTF
CDR3nt: TGTGCCAGCAGTGACCAGGGAAAAGTTGGCTACACCTTC

d_gene: NA
j_gene: TRBJ2-7
v_gene: TRBV21-1
abundance: NA
CDR3aa: CAGTGQGARFDEQYF
CDR3nt: TGTGCCGGTACAGGTCAAGGGGCGCGTTTCGACGAGCAGTACTTC

d_gene: NA
j_gene: TRBJ1-1
v_gene: TRBV5-1
abundance: NA
CDR3aa: CASSYSGHTNTEAFF
CDR3nt: TGCGCCAGCAGCTATTCGGGACACACGAACACTGAAGCTTTCTTT

d_gene: NA
j_gene: TRBJ1-1
v_gene: TRBV2
abundance: NA
CDR3aa: CASSRETEAFF
CDR3nt: TGTGCCAGCAGTCGTGAGACAGAAGCTTTCTTT

d_gene: TRBD2
j_gene: TRBJ2-7
v_gene: TRBV7-8
abundance: NA
CDR3aa: CASSYRLAGGWEQYF
CDR3nt: TGTGCCAGCAGCTATCGACTAGCGGGGGGCTGGGAGCAGTACTTC

d_gene: NA
j_gene: TRBJ2-1
v_gene: TRBV6-6
abundance: NA
CDR3aa: CASGGRGNQKTTEQFF
CDR3nt: TGTGCCAGCGGTGGCCGAGGAAATCAAAAGACTACTGAGCAGTTCTTC

d_gene: NA
j_gene: TRBJ2-7
v_gene: TRBV30
abundance: NA
CDR3aa: CAWSVEGLVYEQYF
CDR3nt: TGTGCCTGGAGTGTGGAGGGTTTGGTCTACGAGCAGTACTTC

d_gene: NA
j_gene: TRBJ2-2
v_gene: TRBV28
abundance: NA
CDR3aa: CASSSNTGELFF
CDR3nt: TGTGCCAGCAGTTCAAACACCGGGGAGCTGTTTTTT

d_gene: TRBD1
j_gene: TRBJ1-1
v_gene: TRBV27
abundance: NA
CDR3aa: CASSLRDRGGSYTEAFF
CDR3nt: TGTGCCAGCAGTTTACGGGACAGGGGGGGTTCGTATACTGAAGCTTTCTTT

d_gene: NA
j_gene: TRBJ1-2
v_gene: TRBV6-1
abundance: NA
CDR3aa: CASSETGANYGYTF
CDR3nt: TGTGCCAGCAGTGAAACGGGGGCTAACTATGGCTACACCTTC

d_gene: NA
j_gene: TRBJ2-3
v_gene: TRBV4-1
abundance: NA
CDR3aa: CASSLYETGGTDTQYF
CDR3nt: TGCGCCAGCAGCCTGTATGAAACGGGGGGCACAGATACGCAGTATTTT

d_gene: TRBD1
j_gene: TRBJ2-7
v_gene: TRBV5-1
abundance: NA
CDR3aa: CASSQDRAEQYF
CDR3nt: TGCGCCAGCAGCCAGGACAGGGCCGAGCAGTACTTC

d_gene: NA
j_gene: TRBJ1-1
v_gene: TRBV29-1
abundance: NA
CDR3aa: CSVDAAAEAFF
CDR3nt: TGCAGCGTTGATGCGGCGGCTGAAGCTTTCTTT

d_gene: NA
j_gene: TRBJ2-6
v_gene: TRBV5-4
abundance: NA
CDR3aa: CASRLAGANVLTF
CDR3nt: TGTGCCAGCAGACTCGCAGGGGCCAACGTCCTGACTTTC

d_gene: NA
j_gene: TRBJ1-3
v_gene: TRBV30
abundance: NA
CDR3aa: CAWSPLGGRNTIYF
CDR3nt: TGTGCCTGGAGTCCCCTGGGAGGGAGAAACACCATATATTTT

d_gene: NA
j_gene: TRBJ2-7
v_gene: TRBV9
abundance: NA
CDR3aa: CASSVESGANYEQYF
CDR3nt: TGTGCCAGCAGCGTAGAATCGGGAGCGAACTACGAGCAGTACTTC

d_gene: NA
j_gene: TRBJ2-1
v_gene: TRBV7-9
abundance: once
CDR3aa: CASSLRDSHNEQFF
CDR3nt: TGTGCCAGCAGCTTGAGGGACTCTCACAATGAGCAGTTCTTC

d_gene: NA
j_gene: TRBJ2-7
v_gene: TRBV6-5
abundance: few
CDR3aa: CASRESPGSYEQYF
CDR3nt: TGTGCCAGCAGAGAAAGCCCCGGTTCCTACGAGCAGTACTTC

d_gene: TRBD2
j_gene: TRBJ2-3
v_gene: TRBV9
abundance: NA
CDR3aa: CASSVDGRDTDTQYF
CDR3nt: TGTGCCAGCAGCGTAGACGGGAGGGACACAGATACGCAGTATTTT

d_gene: TRBD1
j_gene: TRBJ1-2
v_gene: TRBV5-1
abundance: once
CDR3aa: CASSLVPGGNYGYTF
CDR3nt: TGCGCCAGCAGCTTGGTGCCAGGGGGAAACTATGGCTACACCTTC

d_gene: NA
j_gene: TRBJ2-5
v_gene: TRBV6-1
abundance: NA
CDR3aa: CASSEGPQETQYF
CDR3nt: TGTGCCAGCAGTGAAGGGCCTCAAGAGACCCAGTACTTC

d_gene: NA
j_gene: TRBJ2-7
v_gene: TRBV5-1
abundance: NA
CDR3aa: CASSVDSYGQYF
CDR3nt: TGCGCCAGCAGCGTAGACAGTTACGGGCAGTACTTC

d_gene: NA
j_gene: TRBJ1-1
v_gene: TRBV27
abundance: NA
CDR3aa: CASSPYLDRNTEAFF
CDR3nt: TGTGCCAGCAGTCCCTATTTGGACAGGAACACTGAAGCTTTCTTT

d_gene: TRBD1
j_gene: TRBJ1-3
v_gene: TRBV6-1
abundance: NA
CDR3aa: CASSERGGGGNTIYF
CDR3nt: TGTGCCAGCAGTGAAAGAGGGGGCGGAGGAAACACCATATATTTT

d_gene: TRBD1
j_gene: TRBJ2-7
v_gene: TRBV14
abundance: NA
CDR3aa: CASSYGQGDYEQYF
CDR3nt: TGTGCCAGCAGCTACGGACAGGGGGACTACGAGCAGTACTTC